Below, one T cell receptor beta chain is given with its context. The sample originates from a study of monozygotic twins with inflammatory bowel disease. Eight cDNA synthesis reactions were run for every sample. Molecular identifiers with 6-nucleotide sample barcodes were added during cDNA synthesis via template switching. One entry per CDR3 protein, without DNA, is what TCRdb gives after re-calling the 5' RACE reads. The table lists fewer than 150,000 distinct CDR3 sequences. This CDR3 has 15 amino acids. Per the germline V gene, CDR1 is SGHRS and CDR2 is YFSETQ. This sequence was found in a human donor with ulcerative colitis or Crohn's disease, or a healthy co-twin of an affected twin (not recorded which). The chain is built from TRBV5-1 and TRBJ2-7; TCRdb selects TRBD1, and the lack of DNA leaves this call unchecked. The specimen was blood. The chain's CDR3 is CASSPLPGDEGEQYF.